This entry lists 21 T cell receptor beta chains sequenced from one sample in a study of T-cell reconstitution after alpha-beta-depleted transplantation in children. A library of TCRbeta sequences, prepared with unique molecular identifiers, was generated. A single record per CDR3 protein comes from TCRdb applying MiXCR to the PCR reads. Of approximately 230,000 distinct CDR3 sequences in the sample, around 25% were seen once. Sequencing was performed on PBMCs, taken before TCRalphabeta/CD19-depleted stem cell transplant. The receptors were gathered from a girl aged 2 to 10 with Fanconi anemia, due to receive a stem cell transplant.

The chain has TRBV7-2 and TRBJ2-5; 9 bases line up with TRBD2. Trimming at V came to 4 bases and at J to 2 bases, leaving 11 bases not matched to a gene. This CDR3 contains 17 residues. CDR1 is SGHTA and CDR2 is FQGNSA in the germline V gene. The CDR3 loop reads CASSSVSGGLIQETQYF. The CDR3 DNA reads TGTGCCAGCAGCTCCGTTAGCGGGGGCCTTATTCAAGAGACCCAGTACTTC.

This clonotype was observed at least ten times. V usage is TRBV5-1 and J usage is TRBJ2-7; TRBD2 matches 9 bases. This CDR3 has 16 residues. The germline V gene has CDR1 SGHRS and CDR2 YFSETQ. The V gene end was trimmed by 0 bases and the J gene end by 4 bases; junction bases not matched to a gene: 8. The CDR3 bases are TGCGCCAGCAGCTTGGCTCTGGCGGGAGGGACGTACGAGCAGTACTTC. Its translation is CASSLALAGGTYEQYF.

This clonotype was counted many times. The rearrangement links TRBV12-3 or TRBV12-4 to TRBJ2-1; D remains unclear. The V gene lost 6 bases and the J gene lost 8 bases, with 11 bases spanning the gap. The CDR3 extends over 12 amino acids. The CDR3 nucleotides read TGTGCCAGCAGCCCAAGGGTCCATGAGCAGTTCTTC. It specifies CASSPRVHEQFF.

This clonotype was detected a few times. The V gene is TRBV15, the J gene TRBJ2-7, with a possible D match to TRBD2 (5 bases). This CDR3 is 15 amino acids long. Trimming removed 0 bases from V and 2 bases from J, with 11 bases in between. CDR1 and CDR2 (germline): LNHNV, YYDKDF (reference sequence). The CDR3 here is CATSRDLQTTYEQYF. The CDR3 DNA sequence: TGTGCCACCAGCAGAGATCTACAGACTACCTACGAGCAGTACTTC.

V and J are TRBV7-2 and TRBJ2-7; D might be TRBD1 (6 bases). The CDR3 runs to 14 residues. Germline-derived CDR1 and CDR2 are SGHTA and FQGNSA. V was trimmed by 2 bases and J by 1 base, leaving 9 bases between them. CDR3 region: CASSLYRASYEQYF. DNA for the CDR3: TGTGCCAGCAGCTTATACAGGGCTTCCTACGAGCAGTACTTC. The whole variable domain, filled in from reference TRBV7-2 and TRBJ2-7, reads GAGVSQSPSNKVTEKGKDVELRCDPISGHTALYWYRQSLGQGLEFLIYFQGNSAPDKSGLPSDRFSAERTGGSVSTLTIQRTQQEDSAVYLCASSLYRASYEQYFGPGTRLTVT.

The chain couples TRBV18 to TRBJ1-1, with 10 bases fitting TRBD1. V shed 3 bases and J 1 base; nucleotides not matched to a gene: 5. This CDR3 contains 16 residues. The germline CDR1 and CDR2 sequences are KGHSH and LQKENI. The CDR3 is CASSPPGTGENTEAFF. CDR3 in DNA: TGTGCCAGCTCACCCCCCGGGACAGGGGAGAACACTGAAGCTTTCTTT.

Ten or more counts support this clonotype. The rearrangement joins TRBV20-1 to TRBJ2-7, with 14 bases fitting TRBD2. V shed 4 bases and J 6 bases; nucleotides not matched to a gene: 8. CDR1 DFQATT and CDR2 SNEGSKA come from the germline V gene (reference sequence). The CDR3 is 15 amino acids. CDR3 DNA sequence: TGCAGTGCTACTAAGACTAGCGGGGGGGCCGGCGAGCAGTACTTC. The encoded protein is CSATKTSGGAGEQYF.

The J gene is TRBJ2-5, the V gene TRBV20-1; D is unclear. This CDR3 is 13 amino acids long. V was pared by 0 bases and J by 2 bases, with 7 bases between. Germline V gene lookup returns CDR1 DFQATT and CDR2 SNEGSKA (reference sequence). CDR3 amino acids: CSARDITQETQYF. The CDR3 DNA is TGCAGTGCTAGAGATATTACACAAGAGACCCAGTACTTC.

The chain has TRBV29-1 and TRBJ1-4; 10 nucleotides match TRBD1. This CDR3 region has 15 residues. Trimming at V came to 5 bases and at J to 5 bases, leaving 8 bases not matched to a gene. Germline V gene sequence: CDR1 SQVTM, CDR2 ANQGSEA. The CDR3 sequence is CSVQSRGQGNEKLFF. CDR3 nucleotide sequence: TGCAGCGTTCAGTCCCGGGGACAGGGGAATGAAAAACTGTTTTTT. Complete variable domain (other parts from reference TRBV29-1 and TRBJ1-4): SAVISQKPSRDICQRGTSLTIQCQVDSQVTMMFWYRQQPGQSLTLIATANQGSEATYESGFVIDKFPISRPNLTFSTLTVSNMSPEDSSIYLCSVQSRGQGNEKLFFGSGTQLSVL.

The V gene is TRBV4-2, the J gene TRBJ1-5; D gene uncertain. The CDR3 is 16 amino acids. V was cut by 0 bases and J by 7 bases, with 16 bases left in between. Germline V gene sequence: CDR1 LGHNA, CDR2 YNFKEQ. CDR3 in DNA: TGTGCCAGCAGCCAAGATCAACAGATTCACAACCAGCCCCAGCATTTT. It specifies CASSQDQQIHNQPQHF.

The chain recombines TRBV12-3 or TRBV12-4 with TRBJ2-7; 7 nucleotides match TRBD1. This CDR3 is 14 amino acids long. The V gene end was trimmed by 4 bases and the J gene end by 1 base; junction bases not matched to a gene: 4. CDR3 sequence reads: CASSSWDRSYEQYF. CDR3 coding DNA: TGTGCCAGCAGTTCGTGGGACAGATCCTACGAGCAGTACTTC.

The sample holds many counts of this clonotype. The gene calls are TRBV12-3 or TRBV12-4 and TRBJ2-5, with a possible D match to TRBD1 (6 bases). With 3 bases removed from V and 2 bases from J, the gap between germline ends came to 13 bases. The CDR3 consists of 15 residues. The chain's CDR3 is CASSFGRGPQETQYF. The CDR3 nucleotides read TGTGCCAGCAGTTTCGGCAGGGGACCACAAGAGACCCAGTACTTC.

In this sample, this clonotype turned up a few times. The V gene is TRBV27, the J gene TRBJ2-2; 12 nucleotides match TRBD2. Germline CDR1 MNHEY, CDR2 SMNVEV (reference sequence). This CDR3 comprises 18 residues. V was clipped by 3 bases and J by 0 bases; unmatched bases: 5. CDR3: CASSFWLAGGPNTGELFF. In DNA, the CDR3 is TGTGCCAGCAGTTTCTGGCTAGCGGGAGGGCCGAACACCGGGGAGCTGTTTTTT.

This clonotype was seen a handful of times. CDR3 residues: CASSFTGDQETQYF. As DNA, the CDR3 is TGTGCCAGCAGCTTTACAGGGGACCAAGAGACCCAGTACTTC. This chain connects TRBV11-2 to TRBJ2-5; 7 bases are a match to TRBD1. CDR1 is SGHAT and CDR2 is FQNNGV in the germline V gene. The CDR3 has 14 amino acids. Trimming removed 3 bases from V and 0 bases from J; junction bases left unmatched: 1.

This clonotype was counted between two and nine times. The genes are TRBV7-2 and TRBJ2-1, with TRBD2 matching 13 bases. J lost 7 bases, V lost 1 base, and 1 base had no gene match. CDR1 is SGHTA, CDR2 FQGNSA, per germline. This CDR3 is 15 amino acids long. The CDR3 DNA sequence: TGTGCCAGCAGCTTAGGGACTAGCGGGAGAAATGAGCAGTTCTTC. As protein: CASSLGTSGRNEQFF.

This clonotype occurred many times. The chain recombines TRBV20-1 with TRBJ1-5; a possible D gene is TRBD1 (6 bases). The V gene's germline CDR1 is DFQATT and CDR2 SNEGSKA (reference sequence). The CDR3 is made up of 17 amino acids. The ends were cut back, 3 bases at V and 0 bases at J, with 18 bases in the middle. Written as DNA, the CDR3 is TGCAGTGCTAGTCCTCCTGGACAGCCCTATAGCAATCAGCCCCAGCATTTT. Encoded protein: CSASPPGQPYSNQPQHF.

Only a few counts were recorded for this clonotype. This chain joins TRBV7-6 and TRBJ2-7; D is uncertain. Germline V gene data show CDR1 as SGHVS and CDR2 as FNYEAQ. The CDR3 spans 15 residues. Trimming removed 7 bases at V and 1 base at J, with 17 bases between. CDR3 in DNA: TGTGCCAGCACCCCTGGCGGTTCCTCTTCCTACGAGCAGTACTTC. This sequence encodes CASTPGGSSSYEQYF.

This clonotype was observed at least ten times. The rearrangement joins TRBV20-1 to TRBJ2-5; D ambiguous. Trimming stripped 6 bases from V and 5 bases from J, with 16 bases between. This CDR3 is 13 amino acids long. CDR1 and CDR2 (germline): DFQATT, SNEGSKA (reference sequence). The CDR3 is CSAPRSSVETQYF. The CDR3 DNA is TGCAGTGCCCCGCGCTCCTCCGTGGAGACCCAGTACTTC.

The chain is built from TRBV13 and TRBJ2-7; D is tentatively TRBD1 or TRBD2 (5 bases each). Looked up from germline, CDR1 is PRHDT and CDR2 is FYEKMQ (reference sequence). Deletions cut 4 bases from V and 1 base from J, with 8 bases between. The CDR3 spans 13 residues. DNA for the CDR3: TGTGCCAGCAGCTGGGGACCGTCCTACGAGCAGTACTTC. Its protein is CASSWGPSYEQYF.

The rearrangement joins TRBV7-9 to TRBJ1-4, with a weak D call TRBD1 (5 bases). The CDR3 runs to 16 residues. With 3 bases removed from V and 0 bases from J, the gap between germline ends came to 11 bases. Germline lookup yields CDR1 SEHNR and CDR2 FQNEAQ (reference sequence). In DNA form, the CDR3 reads TGTGCCAGCAGCTTTCAGGGTTTCGCAACTAATGAAAAACTGTTTTTT. Protein: CASSFQGFATNEKLFF.

This clonotype was recorded many times. The V and J genes are TRBV24-1 and TRBJ2-5; D might be TRBD1 (6 bases). Trimming took 4 bases from V and 1 from J, leaving 9 bases between them. The CDR3 has 14 amino acids. Germline assignment: CDR1 KGHDR and CDR2 SFDVKD. Written as DNA, the CDR3 is TGTGCCACCAGTGACCCGGACAGCCAAGAGACCCAGTACTTC. Protein sequence: CATSDPDSQETQYF.